These 22 T cell receptor beta chains came from one sample sequenced in a study of blood T cell repertoires in COVID-19. Clones were read by immunoSEQ multiplex PCR, and TCRdb kept only the in-frame ones, dropping some. The data show roughly 18,000 clones, about 82% seen once. The sample taken for sequencing was peripheral blood. The receptors stem from an elderly man with acute or convalescent COVID-19.

CDR3 protein: CASRQDGGTYNEQFF. CDR3 sequence (DNA): TGCGCCAGCAGGCAAGACGGGGGGACTTACAATGAGCAGTTCTTC. This chain uses TRBV5-1 with TRBJ2-1, with 7 bases that match TRBD2. The germline gives CDR1 SGHRS, CDR2 YFSETQ. J lost 4 bases, V lost 5 bases, and 9 bases had no gene match. The CDR3 consists of 15 residues.

The gene calls are TRBV4-3 and TRBJ2-1; tentatively, D is TRBD2 (6 bases). The germline CDR1 and CDR2 sequences are LGHNA and YSLEER. This CDR3 is 14 amino acids long. Trimming took 0 bases from V and 7 from J, leaving 10 bases between them. The CDR3 is CASSQDTSRNEQFF. The DNA of the CDR3 is TGCGCCAGCAGCCAAGACACTAGCAGGAATGAGCAGTTCTTC.

The CDR3 region is CASSLKTNRGNSNQPQHF. Here the CDR3 DNA reads TGTGCCAGCAGCTTAAAAACAAACAGGGGTAATAGCAATCAGCCCCAGCATTTT. V is TRBV7-9 and J is TRBJ1-5; 7 bases map to TRBD1. Germline V gene sequence: CDR1 SEHNR, CDR2 FQNEAQ (reference sequence). The CDR3 covers 18 residues. Trimming removed 2 bases from V and 0 bases from J; junction bases left unmatched: 10.

The chain is built from TRBV6-5 and TRBJ1-3; D not resolved. The germline CDR1 and CDR2 sequences are MNHEY and SVGAGI. The CDR3 loop spans 15 amino acids. V was cut by 1 base and J by 0 bases, with 7 bases left in between. The CDR3 region has the DNA TGTGCCAGCAGTTACTTCGGGAGCTCTGGAAACACCATATATTTT. This encodes CASSYFGSSGNTIYF.

V is TRBV4-2 and J is TRBJ1-3; D is perhaps TRBD1 (5 bases). Germline lookup yields CDR1 LGHNA and CDR2 YNFKEQ. The CDR3 runs to 17 residues. Trimming pared 4 bases from V and 0 bases from J, leaving 16 bases between. CDR3 bases: TGTGCCAGCAGCCGACTGCCGCGGGGGAACTCTGGAAACACCATATATTTT. Translated: CASSRLPRGNSGNTIYF.

This chain joins TRBV7-3 and TRBJ2-7; 12 nucleotides align to TRBD2. This CDR3 is built from 14 residues. Germline trimming cut 5 bases from V and 6 bases from J; bases unmatched to any gene: 5. In germline, CDR1 is SGHTA, CDR2 FQGTGA. The CDR3 DNA reads as TGTGCCAGCAGCCCTAGCGGGGGGGCGGGCGAGCAGTACTTC. This translates into CASSPSGGAGEQYF.

This chain joins TRBV6-4 and TRBJ2-3; 10 bases match TRBD2. Losses at the gene ends were 0 bases for V and 6 bases for J; bases not matched to a gene: 3. CDR3 length: 15 amino acids. Germline V gives CDR1 MRHNA, CDR2 SNTAGT. The CDR3 DNA reads TGTGCCAGCAGTGACTCGAGCGGGGGGGCTGATACGCAGTATTTT. As protein: CASSDSSGGADTQYF.

The chain combines TRBV19 with TRBJ2-2; 7 bases line up with TRBD1. The germline gives CDR1 LNHDA, CDR2 SQIVND (reference sequence). After removal of 5 bases from V and 6 bases from J, the junction contained 12 bases not matched to a gene. The CDR3 contains 16 residues. The CDR3 is CASSGHRGNWAGELFF. The DNA for the CDR3 is TGTGCCAGTAGTGGACACAGGGGAAATTGGGCCGGGGAGCTGTTTTTT.

The CDR3 DNA sequence: TGTGCCAGCAGCGCAGCCCGGGGACTTGCCTACGAGCAGTACTTC. The encoded protein is CASSAARGLAYEQYF. The chain combines TRBV11-2 with TRBJ2-7, with a tentative D call TRBD2 (6 bases). Trimming left V 5 bases short and J 2 bases short, with 16 bases between. Germline V gives CDR1 SGHAT, CDR2 FQNNGV. The CDR3 consists of 15 residues.

V and J are TRBV30 and TRBJ2-5; a weak D match, TRBD1 (6 bases). The germline V and J ends were trimmed by 0 bases and 4 bases, with 15 bases remaining between them. The CDR3 is made up of 15 amino acids. CDR1 GTSNPN and CDR2 SVGIG come from the germline V gene (reference sequence). As DNA, the CDR3 is TGTGCCTGGAGTGTACGAGGGACACCGCGAGAGACCCAGTACTTC. It translates to CAWSVRGTPRETQYF.

V usage is TRBV2 and J usage is TRBJ2-2; the D gene is possibly TRBD1 (6 bases). CDR3 length equals 14 residues. Germline lookup yields CDR1 SNHLY and CDR2 FYNNEI. Trimming removed 6 bases at V and 1 base at J, with 9 bases between. The CDR3 nucleotides are TGTGCCAGCAGGGGGGACAAGAACACCGGGGAGCTGTTTTTT. Protein product: CASRGDKNTGELFF.

The CDR3 DNA reads TGTGCCAGCAGCTTATCACTCCGCACCGGGGAGCTGTTTTTT. Amino acid sequence: CASSLSLRTGELFF. The rearrangement uses TRBV7-9 and TRBJ2-2; no definite D call. The V end lost 2 bases, the J end lost 4 bases, and 8 bases lay between the germline ends. CDR3 length: 14 amino acids. The germline CDR1 and CDR2 sequences are SEHNR and FQNEAQ (reference sequence).

V and J are TRBV18 and TRBJ1-5, with 9 bases lining up with TRBD1. This CDR3 is 13 amino acids long. Germline V gives CDR1 KGHSH, CDR2 LQKENI. V dropped 4 bases and J dropped 8; count of bases not matched to a gene: 3. CDR3 sequence: CASSQGQGEPQHF. The CDR3 nucleotides are TGTGCCAGCTCACAGGGACAGGGAGAGCCCCAGCATTTT. The full variable domain, with the rest looked up from reference TRBV18 and TRBJ1-5, is NAGVMQNPRHLVRRRGQEARLRCSPMKGHSHVYWYRQLPEEGLKFMVYLQKENIIDESGMPKERFSAEFPKEGPSILRIQQVVRGDSAAYFCASSQGQGEPQHFGDGTRLSIL.

This CDR3 reads CASRTGNQPQHF. CDR3 nucleotides: TGTGCCAGCAGGACAGGGAATCAGCCCCAGCATTTT. This sequence joins TRBV28 and TRBJ1-5; 7 bases are shared with TRBD1. This CDR3 has 12 residues. Germline V gene sequence: CDR1 MDHEN, CDR2 SYDVKM. With V trimmed by 6 bases and J by 4 bases, 0 bases remained unmatched.

This chain uses TRBV21-1 with TRBJ1-1. TRBV21-1 is flagged as a pseudogene. The CDR3 is 15 amino acids. For the CDR3, the DNA is TGTGCCAGCAGCAAAGGGGAGGGTTTGGGGACTGAAGCTTTCTTT. Translated: CASSKGEGLGTEAFF.

The V gene is TRBV6-5, the J gene TRBJ1-5; 7 nucleotides align to TRBD1. The CDR3 has 15 residues. V shed 10 bases and J 1 base; nucleotides not matched to a gene: 10. The germline V gene encodes CDR1 MNHEY and CDR2 SVGAGI. The CDR3 DNA follows: TGTGCCACCCGTAACAGGGGCGGGAGCAATCAGCCCCAGCATTTT. The encoded protein is CATRNRGGSNQPQHF.

This rearrangement joins TRBV30 to TRBJ1-1; D perhaps matches TRBD1 (5 bases). Between the trimmed V and J ends, which lost 1 base and 5 bases, there was a span of 11 bases. This CDR3 has 13 amino acids. Germline CDR1 and CDR2: GTSNPN and SVGIG (reference sequence). CDR3 region: CAWSGGGWTEAFF. The CDR3 DNA reads TGTGCCTGGAGTGGGGGGGGATGGACTGAAGCTTTCTTT.

The genes are TRBV19 and TRBJ1-6; the match to TRBD1 covers 7 bases. CDR1 and CDR2 (germline): LNHDA, SQIVND (reference sequence). This CDR3 spans 13 amino acids. Germline trimming cut 4 bases from V and 9 bases from J; bases unmatched to any gene: 3. The CDR3 DNA reads as TGTGCCAGTAGTACCGGGGACAGTTCACCCCTCCACTTT. Protein: CASSTGDSSPLHF.

The chain joins TRBV6-5 to TRBJ1-2, with 7 positions matching TRBD1. Germline lookup yields CDR1 MNHEY and CDR2 SVGAGI. J was trimmed by 3 bases and V by 7 bases; bases with no gene match: 5. The CDR3 runs 13 residues. CDR3 DNA: TGTGCCAGCAATATCAGGGGGGACTATGGCTACACCTTC. The encoded protein is CASNIRGDYGYTF.

The gene calls are TRBV28 and TRBJ1-2; 7 nucleotides match TRBD1. CDR1 MDHEN and CDR2 SYDVKM come from the germline V gene. The CDR3 contains 14 residues. Trimming at V came to 6 bases and at J to 7 bases, leaving 11 bases not matched to a gene. CDR3 loop: CASRSQGEWGGYTF. The CDR3, as DNA: TGTGCCAGCAGATCGCAGGGGGAGTGGGGTGGCTACACCTTC.

This rearrangement joins TRBV6-2 or TRBV6-3 to TRBJ2-4; D is ambiguous. The CDR3 is 13 amino acids. V lost 0 bases, J lost 15 bases, and 15 bases lay in between. Germline values: CDR1 MNHEY, CDR2 SVGEGT. The CDR3 nucleotides are TGTGCCAGCAGTTACTCGATTCTTTTTACGGGGTACTTC. It translates to CASSYSILFTGYF.

This chain connects TRBV18 to TRBJ2-7; weak D call: TRBD2 (5 bases). Germline V gives CDR1 KGHSH, CDR2 LQKENI. Trimming cost V 6 bases and J 0 bases, with 18 bases left between them. The CDR3 covers 16 residues. The CDR3 protein is CASSISGSLSSYEQYF. The CDR3 coding sequence is TGTGCCAGCTCTATCAGCGGCAGCTTGAGCTCCTACGAGCAGTACTTC.